The clone carrying this T cell receptor beta chain was detected only a few times. Its antigen is not identified. V trimming: 6 bases; J trimming: 7 bases; junction bases outside the gene matches: 10. The length of the CDR3 is 15 residues. Germline loops: CDR1 WSHSY, CDR2 SAAADI. These data belong to a study of response to subunit inactivated influenza vaccine. Findings and limits, study-wide: Few additional T cells are recruited per seasonal influenza vaccination, authors suggested.

TCRdb reprocessed the RT-PCR reads via MiXCR and lists one record per CDR3 protein. The sample has some 570,000 distinct CDR3 sequences, 10% to 12% seen once; the top ten hold approximately 9.9%. The same specimen was also included in a second study, on T cells expressing NK-cell markers. From that paper: cDNA encoding TCR beta was synthesized via 5'RACE template switching incorporating UMIs. Sorted CD3+CD56-NKG2C+, CD3+CD56+NKG2C+ and CD3+CD56+NKG2C- T cells supplied the TCR beta repertoires. Of CD8+ T cells, roughly 1.0-7.0% belonged to dominant NKG2C+ clonotypes in five or six donors.

The source material was PBMCs from blood, sampled on the day of vaccination. The sequence was obtained from a man between 50 and 59 years old who received an inactivated influenza vaccine. The chain is built from TRBV10-2 and TRBJ2-1; TRBD2 agrees at 9 bases. This CDR3 reads CASRGVLAGPNEQFF. CDR3 in DNA: TGCGCCAGCAGGGGAGTGCTAGCGGGGCCGAATGAGCAGTTCTTC.